The rows below give T cell receptor beta chains drawn from one sample of a study of T cell responses to AZD1222 COVID-19 vaccine. Sequencing used immunoSEQ multiplex PCR; TCRdb keeps in-frame clones, though not all of them. The sample holds 90,000 to 100,000 clones, roughly 80% seen once. The input for sequencing was peripheral blood, taken 28 days after the second AZD1222 dose. These receptor sequences come from an adult who received the AZD1222 COVID-19 vaccine. The CDR3 runs from the conserved cysteine through the conserved F or W. A D gene is named only where the DNA matches it firmly. Size tells how often a clone was seen (once, few, many) or the class of an expanded clone, and some rows leave it out.

size	V	J	D	DNA	CDR3
.	TRBV7-9	TRBJ1-5	TRBD1	TGTGCCAGCAGCCTACTGGACAGGGGTCAGCCCCAGCATTTT	CASSLLDRGQPQHF
.	TRBV19	TRBJ1-2	.	TGTGCCAGTAGTATCTTGACAGCGAGCTATGGCTACACCTTC	CASSILTASYGYTF
few	TRBV9	TRBJ1-2	TRBD1	TGTGCCAGCAGCGTACGCTCAACAGGGGATGGCTACACCTTC	CASSVRSTGDGYTF
.	TRBV10-3	TRBJ2-5	TRBD2	TGTGCCATCAGCAGACTAGCGGGAGGACAAGAGACCCAGTACTTC	CAISRLAGGQETQYF
.	TRBV7-9	TRBJ1-1	.	TGTGCCAGCAGCTTCGGTGATACTGAAGCTTTCTTT	CASSFGDTEAFF
.	TRBV2	TRBJ1-2	.	TGTGCCAGCCTCAGGGATTACACCTTC	CASLRDYTF
.	TRBV10-3	TRBJ1-2	TRBD1	TGTGCCATCAGAACCGGGACAGGGGAGGGCTACACCTTC	CAIRTGTGEGYTF
.	TRBV19	TRBJ2-1	TRBD1	TGTGCCAGTAGGAAGACAGGGGGAAATGAGCAGTTCTTC	CASRKTGGNEQFF
.	TRBV4-3	TRBJ2-7	TRBD2	TGCGCCAGCAGCCGGGAGGGAAGCGGAAACTACGGGCAGTACTTC	CASSREGSGNYGQYF
.	TRBV6-5	TRBJ1-6	.	TGTGCCAGCAGTTACACCGGGGATTCACCCCTCCACTTT	CASSYTGDSPLHF
.	TRBV3-1/TRBV3-2	TRBJ2-5	TRBD2	TGTGCCAGCAGCCAAGGCGGGGGAACGGCAGAGACCCAGTACTTC	CASSQGGGTAETQYF
.	TRBV27	TRBJ2-2	.	TGTGCCAGCAGTTTTACAGGCTATAACACCGGGGAGCTGTTTTTT	CASSFTGYNTGELFF
.	TRBV3-1/TRBV3-2	TRBJ1-1	.	TGTGCCAGCAGCCCTCCTGGGGGGAGCACTGAAGCTTTCTTT	CASSPPGGSTEAFF
.	TRBV5-1	TRBJ2-1	.	TGCGCCAGCAGCGAGCCTGGAGGCAATGAGCAGTTCTTC	CASSEPGGNEQFF
.	TRBV11-2	TRBJ2-3	TRBD1	TGTGCCAGCAGCTTAGTAACGGGACAGGGCACAGATACGCAGTATTTT	CASSLVTGQGTDTQYF
few	TRBV9	TRBJ1-2	.	TGTGCCAGCAGCGTGCTGGGGCAGGGCATAGGATCAACCGGCTACACCTTC	CASSVLGQGIGSTGYTF
.	TRBV30	TRBJ1-3	.	TGTGCCTGGGACCAGTGGGGAAGAAACACCATATATTTT	CAWDQWGRNTIYF
.	TRBV11-2	TRBJ2-5	TRBD1	TGTGCCAGCAGCCCCCGGGACAGGGGGCTGGGGGACCAGTACTTC	CASSPRDRGLGDQYF
.	TRBV7-8	TRBJ1-6	TRBD1	TGTGCCAGCAGCTTAGTGGGACAGGGGGCCTATAATTCACCCCTCCACTTT	CASSLVGQGAYNSPLHF
.	TRBV19	TRBJ2-7	.	TGTGCCAGTAGTATAACTTCTGGGGGACACTTCGATTACGAGCAGTACTTC	CASSITSGGHFDYEQYF
.	TRBV28	TRBJ2-2	.	TGTGCCAGTCAACAGGGTACCGGGGAGCTGTTTTTT	CASQQGTGELFF
once	TRBV27	TRBJ1-5	.	TGTGCCAGCAGTAATTTGCGCCCTGATCAGCCCCAGCATTTT	CASSNLRPDQPQHF
.	TRBV2	TRBJ1-3	.	TGTGCCAGCAGTGACGGGGGAAACACCATATATTTT	CASSDGGNTIYF
.	TRBV28	TRBJ1-2	.	TGTGCCAGCAGTCCCGGACAAGACGATCGAGGCTACACCTTC	CASSPGQDDRGYTF
.	TRBV7-4	TRBJ1-5	.	TGTGCCAGCAGCTTGCCTTCCCAGCATTTT	CASSLPSQHF
.	TRBV10-3	TRBJ1-1	.	TGTGCCATCAGTGGGGCAGGGAAGAACACTGAAGCTTTCTTT	CAISGAGKNTEAFF
.	TRBV7-2	TRBJ2-4	TRBD1	TGTGCCAGCAGCTTAGCGCCAGGGACAGGCAAAAACATTCAGTACTTC	CASSLAPGTGKNIQYF
.	TRBV5-1	TRBJ2-5	.	TGCGCCAGCAGCTTGGGCGAGGGCCAGGAGACCCAGTACTTC	CASSLGEGQETQYF
.	TRBV4-1	TRBJ2-1	.	TGCGCCAGCAGCCAAGTCGGCCAAATCTACAATGAGCAGTTCTTC	CASSQVGQIYNEQFF
.	TRBV19	TRBJ1-1	.	TGTGCCAGTAGTATAGCGGCGAACACTGAAGCTTTCTTT	CASSIAANTEAFF
.	TRBV30	TRBJ1-1	.	TGTGCCTGGACCAAAGGGCAGGGGAGCATGAACACTGAAGCTTTCTTT	CAWTKGQGSMNTEAFF
.	TRBV5-1	TRBJ2-3	.	TGCGCCAGCCGGGCGCATGTCACAGATACGCAGTATTTT	CASRAHVTDTQYF
.	TRBV6-5	TRBJ1-1	.	TGTGCCAGCACCCCACGGGGGGCCACTGAAGCTTTCTTT	CASTPRGATEAFF
.	TRBV6-5	TRBJ1-2	.	TGTGCCAGCACCCAACCGGGGAGGGCGCCCTATGGCTACACCTTC	CASTQPGRAPYGYTF
.	TRBV12-3/TRBV12-4	TRBJ2-7	.	TGTGCCAGCAGTTTACTCTACGAGCAGTACTTC	CASSLLYEQYF
many	TRBV30	TRBJ1-3	.	TGTGCCTGGAGTGTATGGCAGGGAGCAGGAAACACCATATATTTT	CAWSVWQGAGNTIYF
many	TRBV30	TRBJ2-3	TRBD2	TGTGCCTGGAGCTTGGGACTAGCGAATACGCAGTATTTT	CAWSLGLANTQYF
.	TRBV9	TRBJ1-3	.	TGTGCCAGCAGCGTAGCGGGATCTGGAAACACCATATATTTT	CASSVAGSGNTIYF
.	TRBV6-4	TRBJ1-4	.	TGTGCCAGCAGTGACTTGGACAGAATTAATGAAAAACTGTTTTTT	CASSDLDRINEKLFF
.	TRBV6-5	TRBJ1-5	TRBD1	TGTGCCAGCAGTAACTTAGGACAGGCGATCAATCAGCCCCAGCATTTT	CASSNLGQAINQPQHF
.	TRBV18	TRBJ1-5	TRBD1	TGTGCCAGCTCACCGGGGGGACAGCGGACCCAGCATTTT	CASSPGGQRTQHF
.	TRBV19	TRBJ2-6	.	TGTGCCAGTAGTATAGGTGTCACCGGGGCCAACGTCCTGACTTTC	CASSIGVTGANVLTF
.	TRBV19	TRBJ1-1	.	TGTGCCAGTACCCCCCGGCCGGAAGCGAACACTGAAGCTTTCTTT	CASTPRPEANTEAFF
.	TRBV6-1	TRBJ1-1	TRBD1	TGTGCCAGCAGTGACCCACAGACCAGGGGGCTTGAGACTGAAGCTTTCTTT	CASSDPQTRGLETEAFF
once	TRBV12-3/TRBV12-4	TRBJ1-1	.	TGTGCCAGCAGTCCCCCGGTGAACACTGAAGCTTTCTTT	CASSPPVNTEAFF
.	TRBV6-5	TRBJ1-1	.	TGTGCCAGCAGCCCCCCACAGAAGAACACTGAAGCTTTCTTT	CASSPPQKNTEAFF
.	TRBV5-1	TRBJ1-3	.	TGCGCCAGCAGCTTAAGCGTGGGGAAGAGCTCTGGAAACACCATATATTTT	CASSLSVGKSSGNTIYF
few	TRBV6-4	TRBJ2-3	TRBD2	TGTGCCAGCCGCGAAGCTAGCGGGACAGATACGCAGTATTTT	CASREASGTDTQYF
.	TRBV3-1/TRBV3-2	TRBJ2-1	TRBD2	TGTGCCAGCAGCCATACGACTAGCGGGGGTTTGTATGAGCAGTTCTTC	CASSHTTSGGLYEQFF
.	TRBV7-8	TRBJ2-7	.	TGTGCCAGCGGGGACAAAATTTACGAGCAGTACTTC	CASGDKIYEQYF
.	TRBV9	TRBJ2-5	TRBD1	TGTGCCAGCAGCTTCGGGACAGGGGGTCGAATAGAGACCCAGTACTTC	CASSFGTGGRIETQYF
once	TRBV7-9	TRBJ1-2	.	TGTGCCAGCAGCTTCCACAGGGACCTCTATGGCTACACCTTC	CASSFHRDLYGYTF
.	TRBV9	TRBJ2-5	.	TGTGCCAGCAGCGTAGAAAGACTAGGGCAAGAGACCCAGTACTTC	CASSVERLGQETQYF
.	TRBV5-1	TRBJ1-2	.	TGCGCCAGCAGCGCTTGGGGGGCGGAAGGCTACACCTTC	CASSAWGAEGYTF
.	TRBV7-9	TRBJ2-7	.	TGTGCCAGCAGCATAATAACCACAGGCAGCTCCTACGAGCAGTACTTC	CASSIITTGSSYEQYF